The 7 T cell receptor beta chains below come from one sample, sequenced in a study of blood T cell repertoires in COVID-19. TCRdb keeps only in-frame clones here, not all; method: immunoSEQ multiplex PCR. The data show about 44,000 clones, roughly nine tenths seen once. Sample: peripheral blood. The receptors shown here come from a man aged 65 to 85 with active COVID-19.

The V and J genes are TRBV5-8 and TRBJ2-2, with TRBD2 matching 8 bases. Germline CDR1 and CDR2: SGHTS and YDEGEE. CDR3 size: 16 residues. Trimming at V came to 4 bases and at J to 1 base, leaving 6 bases not matched to a gene. CDR3 residues: CASSRAGGRNTGELFF. The CDR3 nucleotides read TGTGCCAGCAGCCGCGCGGGGGGACGGAACACCGGGGAGCTGTTTTTT.

This clone is large (0.1 to 1%) within its sample. The chain recombines TRBV28 with TRBJ1-2; D call uncertain. Trimming took off 7 bases at V and 5 bases at J, with 14 bases between the two ends. Germline CDR1 MDHEN, CDR2 SYDVKM. CDR3 length equals 13 residues. The CDR3 DNA follows: TGTGCCAGCACCTTTTCCGAGGGATATGGCTACACCTTC. Protein: CASTFSEGYGYTF.

The rearrangement joins TRBV7-2 to TRBJ1-4; a weak D match, TRBD1 (6 bases). Trimming cost V 5 bases and J 3 bases, with 16 bases left between them. The CDR3 length is 16 residues. Germline assignment: CDR1 SGHTA and CDR2 FQGNSA. CDR3 residues: CASSDRQVASNEKLFF. CDR3 bases: TGTGCCAGCAGCGACCGACAGGTAGCCTCTAATGAAAAACTGTTTTTT.

The chain couples TRBV10-3 to TRBJ2-5; 10 bases agree with TRBD1. Germline CDR1 and CDR2: ENHRY and SYGVKD. The V segment lost 5 bases and the J segment 2 bases; nucleotides outside the gene matches: 8. This CDR3 region has 16 residues. The chain's CDR3 is CAISLGQGGRQETQYF. The CDR3 DNA sequence: TGTGCCATCAGTTTAGGACAGGGGGGGAGACAAGAGACCCAGTACTTC.

V is TRBV11-2 and J is TRBJ2-1; tentatively, D is TRBD2 (5 bases). With 4 bases removed from V and 0 bases from J, the gap between germline ends came to 7 bases. CDR1 SGHAT and CDR2 FQNNGV come from the germline V gene. The CDR3 totals 14 residues. The CDR3 nucleotides read TGTGCCAGCAGCTCCGGAGGCTCCTACAATGAGCAGTTCTTC. It encodes CASSSGGSYNEQFF.

This chain uses TRBV24-1 with TRBJ2-3; weak D call: TRBD1 (6 bases). V was pared by 4 bases and J by 4 bases, with 11 bases between. CDR1 KGHDR and CDR2 SFDVKD come from the germline V gene. CDR3 length equals 14 residues. Here the CDR3 DNA reads TGTGCCACCAGTGACACTGACAGGCCAGATACGCAGTATTTT. This codes for CATSDTDRPDTQYF.

The chain carries TRBV4-3 and TRBJ2-2; D is possibly TRBD2 (5 bases). Trimming shortened V by 1 base and J by 7 bases, and 10 bases separated the two germline ends. The CDR3 runs 14 residues. CDR1 is LGHNA and CDR2 is YSLEER in the germline V gene. CDR3 loop: CASSQGLAGGELFF. CDR3 sequence (DNA): TGCGCCAGCAGCCAAGGCTTGGCGGGCGGGGAGCTGTTTTTT.